Sequencing of this TCR beta chain was carried out in a study of shared clonotypes between healthy human individuals. Only in-frame clones appear in the TCRdb table, and some are missing; sequencing was by immunoSEQ multiplex PCR. Among around 480,000 clones listed, around 79% were seen once. A note on this clone: The junction departs from germline at one end; a sequencing error may be responsible.

The CDR3 is 16 amino acids. The germline V gene encodes CDR1 SEHNR and CDR2 FQNEAQ (reference sequence). The origin of this receptor is a woman aged 40 to 50 in good health. Some clones in this sample may be carry-over from other donors' samples. Source material: PBMCs. V and J are TRBV7-9 and TRBJ2-1; 8 nucleotides line up with TRBD2. CDR3 nucleotide sequence: TGTGCCAGCAGCTTAGTCGGCGGGAGGTCCTTCAATGAGCAGTTCTTC. Residues: CASSLVGGRSFNEQFF. Variable domain in full (rest from reference TRBV7-9 and TRBJ2-1): DTGVSQNPRHKITKRGQNVTFRCDPISEHNRLYWYRQTLGQGPEFLTYFQNEAQLEKSRLLSDRFSAERPKGSFSTLEIQRTEQGDSAMYLCASSLVGGRSFNEQFFGPGTRLTVL.